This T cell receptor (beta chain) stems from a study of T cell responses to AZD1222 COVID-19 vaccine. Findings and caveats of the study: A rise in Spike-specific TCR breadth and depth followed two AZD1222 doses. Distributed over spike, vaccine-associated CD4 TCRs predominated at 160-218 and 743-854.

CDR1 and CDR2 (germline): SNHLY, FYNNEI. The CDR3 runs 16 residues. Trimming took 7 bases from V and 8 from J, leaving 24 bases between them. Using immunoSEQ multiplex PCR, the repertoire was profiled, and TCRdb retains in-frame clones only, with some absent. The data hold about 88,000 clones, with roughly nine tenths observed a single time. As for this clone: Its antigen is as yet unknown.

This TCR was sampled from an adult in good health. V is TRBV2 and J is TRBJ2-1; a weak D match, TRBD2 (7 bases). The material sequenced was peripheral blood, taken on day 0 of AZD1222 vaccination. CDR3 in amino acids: CASISPAGGGHYEQFF. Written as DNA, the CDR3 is TGTGCCAGCATTTCTCCGGCTGGCGGGGGACATTATGAGCAGTTCTTC.